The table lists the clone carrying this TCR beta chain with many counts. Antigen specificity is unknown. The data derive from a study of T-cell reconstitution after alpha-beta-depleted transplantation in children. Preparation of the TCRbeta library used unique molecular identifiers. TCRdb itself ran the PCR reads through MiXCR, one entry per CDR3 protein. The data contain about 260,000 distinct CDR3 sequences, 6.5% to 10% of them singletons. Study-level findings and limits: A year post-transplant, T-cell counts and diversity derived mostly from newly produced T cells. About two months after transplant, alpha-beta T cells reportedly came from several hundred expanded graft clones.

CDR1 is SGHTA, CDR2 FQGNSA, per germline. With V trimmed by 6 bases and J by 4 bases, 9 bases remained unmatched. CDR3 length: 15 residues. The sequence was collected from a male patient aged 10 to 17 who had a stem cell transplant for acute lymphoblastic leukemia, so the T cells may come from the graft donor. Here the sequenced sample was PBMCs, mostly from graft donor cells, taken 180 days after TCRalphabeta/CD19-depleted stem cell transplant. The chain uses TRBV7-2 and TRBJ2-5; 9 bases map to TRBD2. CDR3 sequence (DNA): TGTGCCAGCAGACCGATAGCGGGAGCAGGAGAGACCCAGTACTTC. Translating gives CASRPIAGAGETQYF.